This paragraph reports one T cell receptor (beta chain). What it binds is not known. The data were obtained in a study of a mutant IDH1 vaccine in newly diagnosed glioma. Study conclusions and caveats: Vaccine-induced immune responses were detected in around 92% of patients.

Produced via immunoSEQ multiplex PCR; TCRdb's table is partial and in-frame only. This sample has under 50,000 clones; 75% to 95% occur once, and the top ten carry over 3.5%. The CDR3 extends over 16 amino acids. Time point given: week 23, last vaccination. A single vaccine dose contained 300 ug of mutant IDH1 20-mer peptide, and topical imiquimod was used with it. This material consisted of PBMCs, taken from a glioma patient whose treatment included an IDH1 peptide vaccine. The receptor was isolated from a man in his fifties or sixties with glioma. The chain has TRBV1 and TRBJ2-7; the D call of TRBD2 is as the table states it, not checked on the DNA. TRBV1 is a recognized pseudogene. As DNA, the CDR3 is TGCACCAGCAGCCCTTCCGGACTAGCGGGAGAAGACGAGCAGTACTTC. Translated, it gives CTSSPSGLAGEDEQYF.